This T cell receptor (beta chain) comes out of a study of cytomegalovirus exposure and HLA in healthy donors. Study conclusions and caveats: Sequencing depth across donors, presence/absence analyses assumed, was roughly uniform. In an earlier analysis, in some 500 donors, most V segments appeared productive either ~87% or ~30% of the time.

Primers: 60 Vbeta forward and 13 Jbeta reverse. TCRdb keeps only in-frame clones here, not all; method: immunoSEQ multiplex PCR. The table gives about 42,000 clones; the top ten clones make up 1% to 1.5% of it. From germline, CDR1 is WNHNN and CDR2 SYGVQD (reference sequence). Trimming took off 4 bases at V and 6 bases at J, with 12 bases between the two ends. The CDR3 has 13 amino acids. In regard to this clone: Antigen specificity is unknown.

Sequencing used PBMCs. The genes are TRBV10-1 and TRBJ1-1, with D maybe TRBD1 (6 bases). The source is a young man in good health and CMV-seronegative. The CDR3 sequence is CASSGGGRPEAFF. CDR3 sequence (DNA): TGCGCCAGCAGTGGAGGGGGTAGACCTGAAGCTTTCTTT.